The entry below gives a single TCR beta chain sequence along with its context. The clone's antigen remains unknown. Within one base of it there is no much larger clone, and no base qualities were kept. Donors were healthy HIV-negative adults with no recently reported acute infections or vaccinations. All donors were Caucasian adults living in Nashville, Tennessee, USA. CD4+ T cells were enriched through magnetic negative selection, after which naive cells were positively selected on CD45RA and the remaining negative fraction served as the memory subset. After blood collection by leukapheresis, PBMCs were isolated using Ficoll-Histopaque density gradient centrifugation and then cryopreserved in the vapor phase of liquid nitrogen. Purity and quantity of every magnetically sorted T cell population were checked by analytical flow cytometry. Each sorted fraction had its genomic DNA isolated and then quantified by UV absorbance on a Nanodrop 2000c.

This entry is derived from a study of shared clonotypes between healthy human individuals (TCRdb year 2020). Broadly, across the study: The cohort comprised a couple of women and three men aged 18 to 49 years. For each donor, CD4 naive and CD4 memory were each run on three plates, CD8 naive on two plates, and CD8 memory on one plate. To estimate repertoire size and how much clonotype sharing occurs between individuals, the study deeply sequenced the blood TCR repertoires of several healthy adults. Different laboratories and diverse techniques were used to prepare libraries and sequence TCR repertoires, to increase sequencing depth and limit assay-specific biases. Between about 0.9 and 8.9 billion PBMCs per donor were obtained by leukapheresis. General findings and caveats noted by the study authors: Because the study included a small number of donors, the genetic and exposure-history diversity represented was limited. Estimated clonotype richness was generally larger for naive than for memory subsets. Sampling was restricted to blood, and TCR repertoires in tissues likely differ from the TCR repertoires found in blood. Clonotypes shared by all four sorted-subset donors showed higher generation probabilities than non-shared clonotypes. Pairwise subsampling indicated that sequencing depth was expected to affect the degree of clonotype sharing among donors. Rarefaction of sorted-subset datasets indicated incomplete sequencing despite the large sequencing depth. Across a few donors, approximately 4.9% of naive CD4, roughly 3.4% of naive CD8, roughly 2.2% of memory CD4, and over 0.35% of memory CD8 clonotypes were shared.

Using the deep immunoSEQ assay, TCR CDR3 regions were amplified from genomic DNA by multiplex PCR. Genomic DNA extracted from each cell subset was distributed evenly over all wells of several immunoSEQ 96-well plates, and each plate served as one replicate. Each replicate PCR for sorted subsets received about 200 ng genomic DNA, equal to 28,000 or so T cell genomes. The purified libraries were quantified using a Qubit 3.0 fluorometer, sized with a Bioanalyzer 2100, and then quantified again using the KAPA Library Quantification kit. Each immunoSEQ 96-well plate was sequenced on its own single-read 150-cycle Illumina NextSeq 550 flow cell. Turning to the authors' computational methods: Because the immunoSEQ output included only junctional sequences and no quality scores, the filtering could not be the same as the filtering used for full-length reads. To assign V/J genes and CDR3, sequences were annotated using PyIR, a Python wrapper for IgBLAST v1.9, with IMGT germline references. Reads with weak V/J assignments (E-value above 1e-6), missing CDR3, stop codons, out-of-frame junctions, or ambiguous translated residues were removed. V3J clonotypes were defined by identical inferred V gene, J gene, and CDR3 amino acid sequence. Percentage overlap between repertoires was computed as shared unique clonotypes divided by the size of the smaller repertoire. Richness of each repertoire was evaluated using RTK rarefaction, the Chao1 estimator, and Recon v2.1 estimates of unobserved clonotypes. For all TCRbeta clonotypes obtained by the gDNA method from four donors, generation probabilities were computed with OLGA. TCRdb obtained this table from immuneACCESS and retained in-frame rearrangements with V and J assigned. These tables miss some clones; where compared with another copy, unresolved V genes account for less than half of the shortfall, and the remainder is unexplained. V and J calls and clone size come straight from that table; D and trimming were deduced from the DNA. This sample gives some 1,400,000 clones in total; roughly 96% of them show up just once. 1% to 1.5% of the sample rests with the top ten.

CDR1 is given as SGHDN and CDR2 as FVKESK, both from the germline V gene. Measured from the cysteine to the phenylalanine, the CDR3 is 17 residues long. The retained sequence is limited to the CDR3, 51 bases, with the frame set at the first base. A distance of 26 bases separates the germline ends of V and J, which lose 6 bases and 8 bases respectively. This sequence was found in a young man in good health. Sequencing input: naive CD4+ T cells sorted from blood. The cell subset or site label, read with the paper, signifies: CD45RA+ positively selected. Recombination connected TRBV14 to TRBJ2-4; the D gene could be TRBD1 or TRBD2, each one agreeing over 5 bases. The nucleotide sequence reads as follows: TGTGCCAGCAGTCCCGGACTGGGCCTCCCTGGGGCCGACATTCAGTACTTC. It codes for CASSPGLGLPGADIQYF.